The 26 T cell receptor beta chains below were found in one sample sequenced in a study of T cell changes during pregnancy in multiple sclerosis. Assay: immunoSEQ multiplex PCR; the TCRdb copy retains only in-frame clones and omits some. The table shows tens of thousands of clones, with roughly 93% occurring only once. Specimen: peripheral blood, collected after pregnancy. Receptor source: a female donor with multiple sclerosis, enrolled in a pregnancy study.

This clone appeared a few times. This chain uses TRBV20-1 with TRBJ1-1; D is ambiguous. The CDR3 has 11 amino acids. Germline V gives CDR1 DFQATT, CDR2 SNEGSKA (reference sequence). Here the CDR3 DNA reads TGCAGCGGGAGTGAGGACACTGAAGCTTTCTTT. Residues: CSGSEDTEAFF.

The rearrangement links TRBV19 to TRBJ2-1; TRBD2 agrees at 12 bases. CDR1 and CDR2 (germline): LNHDA, SQIVND (reference sequence). The trim removed 1 base at V and 7 bases at J, leaving 2 bases unmatched. The CDR3 consists of 15 residues. CDR3 in amino acids: CASSIVGLAGNEQFF. The DNA for the CDR3 is TGTGCCAGTAGTATAGTAGGACTAGCGGGAAATGAGCAGTTCTTC.

The chain recombines TRBV7-2 with TRBJ1-2, with 8 bases identical to TRBD1. The CDR3 is 13 amino acids. Germline lookup yields CDR1 SGHTA and CDR2 FQGNSA. V lost 5 bases, J lost 6 bases, and 5 bases stayed unmatched. The CDR3 region has the DNA TGTGCCAGCAGCACCCGACAGGGGCATGGCTACACCTTC. Residues: CASSTRQGHGYTF.

V and J are TRBV2 and TRBJ2-2; the match to TRBD2 covers 12 bases. The CDR3 is 20 amino acids. CDR1 and CDR2 (germline): SNHLY, FYNNEI. The junction had 8 bases not matched to a gene; V was cut back by 0 bases and J by 0 bases. The CDR3 nucleotides read TGTGCCAGCAGTGAAGCGTGGGCTAGCGGGAGGGGTTCGAACACCGGGGAGCTGTTTTTT. Translation gives CASSEAWASGRGSNTGELFF.

The rearrangement joins TRBV7-2 to TRBJ2-7, with a tentative D call TRBD2 (6 bases). Trimming stripped 1 base from V and 1 base from J, with 17 bases between. CDR1 and CDR2 (germline): SGHTA, FQGNSA. CDR3 size: 17 residues. This chain's CDR3 is CASSLEISGWISYEQYF. CDR3 DNA: TGTGCCAGCAGCTTAGAGATCAGCGGGTGGATTTCCTACGAGCAGTACTTC.

By sample share, this clone is medium-sized. V is TRBV7-2 and J is TRBJ1-3; possible D gene TRBD1, 6 bases. Germline assignment: CDR1 SGHTA and CDR2 FQGNSA. V shed 3 bases and J shed 3 bases, with 12 bases lying between them. There are 15 residues in the CDR3. The CDR3 region is CASSLGTQGGNTIYF. In DNA, the CDR3 is TGTGCCAGCAGCTTGGGGACACAAGGTGGAAACACCATATATTTT. The whole variable domain, filled in from reference TRBV7-2 and TRBJ1-3, reads GAGVSQSPSNKVTEKGKDVELRCDPISGHTALYWYRQSLGQGLEFLIYFQGNSAPDKSGLPSDRFSAERTGGSVSTLTIQRTQQEDSAVYLCASSLGTQGGNTIYFGEGSWLTVV.

The sample holds a few counts of this clone. Mismatch with germline at one junction end may stem from a read error. The chain is built from TRBV7-2 and TRBJ2-1; 8 bases line up with TRBD2. The CDR3 runs 16 residues. The germline gives CDR1 SGHTA, CDR2 FQGNSA. The CDR3 DNA reads TGTGCCAGCAGCGCAATTGATAGCGGGAAGTCCAATAAGCAGTTCTTC. This encodes CASSAIDSGKSNKQFF.

The chain combines TRBV6-5 with TRBJ1-4; weak D call: TRBD1 (6 bases). The CDR3 has 15 residues. Germline V gene sequence: CDR1 MNHEY, CDR2 SVGAGI. The V end was cut by 5 bases, the J end by 0 bases, with 10 bases between. CDR3 nucleotides: TGTGCCAGCAGTGTGGGGGCATCAACTAATGAAAAACTGTTTTTT. Its translation is CASSVGASTNEKLFF.

The chain links TRBV28 to TRBJ2-7, with TRBD2 matching 9 bases. Germline V gene data show CDR1 as MDHEN and CDR2 as SYDVKM. The CDR3 extends over 15 amino acids. After removal of 2 bases from V and 3 bases from J, the junction contained 5 bases not matched to a gene. CDR3 nucleotides: TGTGCCAGCAGTTTAAGACTAGCGGACGGCTACGAGCAGTACTTC. This sequence encodes CASSLRLADGYEQYF.

V and J are TRBV19 and TRBJ2-1, with 7 bases lining up with TRBD2. J gave up 5 bases and V 3 bases, and 7 bases lay outside the gene matches. From germline, CDR1 is LNHDA and CDR2 SQIVND (reference sequence). This CDR3 contains 15 residues. In DNA, the CDR3 is TGTGCCAGTAGTATTCGGTCTAGCGGAAACAATGAGCAGTTCTTC. Translated, it gives CASSIRSSGNNEQFF. Full variable domain (outside the CDR3, taken from reference TRBV19 and TRBJ2-1): DGGITQSPKYLFRKEGQNVTLSCEQNLNHDAMYWYRQDPGQGLRLIYYSQIVNDFQKGDIAEGYSVSREKKESFPLTVTSAQKNPTAFYLCASSIRSSGNNEQFFGPGTRLTVL.

CDR3 coding DNA: TGTGCCAGCAGCCAGGTAATCTCCTACGAGCAGTACTTC. Translated: CASSQVISYEQYF. The genes are TRBV7-2 and TRBJ2-7, with unresolved D. Trimming took off 5 bases at V and 0 bases at J, with 8 bases between the two ends. The germline gives CDR1 SGHTA, CDR2 FQGNSA. This CDR3 region has 13 residues.

This clone was seen only once. The chain recombines TRBV15 with TRBJ2-3, with D possibly being TRBD2 (7 bases). CDR1 is LNHNV, CDR2 YYDKDF, per germline (reference sequence). Trimming cost V 1 base and J 12 bases, with 14 bases left between them. The CDR3 spans 13 residues. The CDR3 protein is CATSRANREGQYF. CDR3 coding DNA: TGTGCCACCAGCAGAGCGAACAGGGAGGGCCAGTATTTT.

In this sample, this clone turned up a few times. J is TRBJ2-3 and V is TRBV7-6; TRBD2 matches 12 bases. The V gene end was trimmed by 4 bases and the J gene end by 0 bases; junction bases not matched to a gene: 5. Germline lookup yields CDR1 SGHVS and CDR2 FNYEAQ. The CDR3 extends over 17 amino acids. The CDR3 DNA reads TGTGCCAGCAGCTCCCTAGCGGGAGGGACTAGCACAGATACGCAGTATTTT. It translates to CASSSLAGGTSTDTQYF.

V usage is TRBV5-5 and J usage is TRBJ2-3; 12 nucleotides match TRBD2. Germline CDR1 SGHKS, CDR2 YYEKEE (reference sequence). This CDR3 has 16 residues. V shed 0 bases, J shed 6 bases, and the junction held 5 bases outside the gene matches. CDR3 loop: CASSLGLAGGEDTQYF. The CDR3 bases are TGTGCCAGCAGCTTGGGGCTAGCGGGGGGGGAGGATACGCAGTATTTT.

The chain combines TRBV7-2 with TRBJ2-5; the D gene is possibly TRBD2 (6 bases). The V end lost 1 base, the J end lost 2 bases, and 11 bases lay between the germline ends. This CDR3 comprises 15 residues. Germline assignment: CDR1 SGHTA and CDR2 FQGNSA. DNA of the CDR3: TGTGCCAGCAGCTTAGGATGGAGGGGACAAGAGACCCAGTACTTC. Its protein product is CASSLGWRGQETQYF.

The V call is TRBV9, the J call TRBJ1-4, with 9 positions matching TRBD1. Germline V gene data show CDR1 as SGDLS and CDR2 as YYNGEE. The trim removed 0 bases at V and 8 bases at J, leaving 5 bases unmatched. The CDR3 covers 15 residues. The DNA for the CDR3 is TGTGCCAGCAGCGTAGAGGACAGGGGAAGCGAAAAACTGTTTTTT. This sequence encodes CASSVEDRGSEKLFF. Filled out from reference TRBV9 and TRBJ1-4, the complete variable domain reads DSGVTQTPKHLITATGQRVTLRCSPRSGDLSVYWYQQSLDQGLQFLIQYYNGEERAKGNILERFSAQQFPDLHSELNLSSLELGDSALYFCASSVEDRGSEKLFFGSGTQLSVL.

The rearrangement links TRBV15 to TRBJ1-5; TRBD1 is a possible D gene (6 bases). The CDR3 loop spans 14 amino acids. V lost 5 bases and J lost 1, with 9 bases in between. The germline V gene encodes CDR1 LNHNV and CDR2 YYDKDF (reference sequence). CDR3 loop: CATSSGASNQPQHF. The CDR3 region has the DNA TGTGCCACCAGCTCAGGGGCGAGCAATCAGCCCCAGCATTTT.

The count of this clone is one. This rearrangement joins TRBV7-9 to TRBJ2-1; 10 positions agree with TRBD1. Losses at the gene ends were 6 bases for V and 4 bases for J; bases not matched to a gene: 9. In germline, CDR1 is SEHNR, CDR2 FQNEAQ (reference sequence). The CDR3 consists of 16 residues. The CDR3 coding sequence is TGTGCCAGCAGTCTAGACAGGGGGCAACGTTACAATGAGCAGTTCTTC. Its translation: CASSLDRGQRYNEQFF.

The chain recombines TRBV7-3 with TRBJ2-3; 7 bases agree with TRBD2. J lost 3 bases, V lost 5 bases, and 8 bases had no gene match. This CDR3 is built from 15 residues. CDR1 is SGHTA, CDR2 FQGTGA, per germline. Here the CDR3 reads CASSLTGGSTDTQYF. The CDR3 DNA sequence: TGTGCCAGCAGCCTTACCGGCGGGAGTACAGATACGCAGTATTTT.

The chain joins TRBV11-2 to TRBJ2-3; 12 bases align to TRBD2. V gave up 3 bases and J gave up 6 bases; unmatched junction bases: 10. CDR1 is SGHAT and CDR2 is FQNNGV in the germline V gene. This CDR3 spans 17 amino acids. The DNA of the CDR3 is TGTGCCAGCAGCTTCGCCTACCGACTAGCGGGAGAGGATACGCAGTATTTT. Its protein product is CASSFAYRLAGEDTQYF.

The chain is built from TRBV4-2 and TRBJ2-7; 8 nucleotides align to TRBD1. After removal of 3 bases from V and 6 bases from J, the junction contained 13 bases not matched to a gene. Germline V gene lookup returns CDR1 LGHNA and CDR2 YNFKEQ. The CDR3 extends over 16 amino acids. The DNA of the CDR3 is TGTGCCAGCAGCCATCCCCAGGGGGCTAGCCGAGGCGAGCAGTACTTC. This encodes CASSHPQGASRGEQYF.

This rearrangement joins TRBV4-3 to TRBJ2-1, with 8 nucleotides matching TRBD2. The V gene's germline CDR1 is LGHNA and CDR2 YSLEER. The CDR3 is made up of 18 amino acids. V trimming: 0 bases; J trimming: 0 bases; junction bases outside the gene matches: 7. The CDR3 sequence: CASSQDRVAGHSYNEQFF. The CDR3 bases are TGCGCCAGCAGCCAAGATCGGGTAGCGGGACACTCCTACAATGAGCAGTTCTTC.

This chain joins TRBV18 and TRBJ2-1; TRBD2 matches 12 bases. This CDR3 has 17 amino acids. J gave up 7 bases and V 1 base, and 8 bases lay outside the gene matches. Looked up from germline, CDR1 is KGHSH and CDR2 is LQKENI. CDR3 protein: CASSPQTSGRGLNEQFF. The DNA of the CDR3 is TGTGCCAGCTCACCACAGACTAGCGGGAGAGGTTTAAATGAGCAGTTCTTC.

The genes are TRBV4-3 and TRBJ1-5, with 7 bases matching TRBD1. The germline CDR1 and CDR2 sequences are LGHNA and YSLEER. Germline trimming cut 3 bases from V and 0 bases from J; bases unmatched to any gene: 2. This CDR3 is built from 15 residues. The CDR3 loop reads CASSQDRNSNQPQHF. CDR3 nucleotide sequence: TGCGCCAGCAGCCAGGACAGGAATAGCAATCAGCCCCAGCATTTT.

The CDR3 here is CAWIPGTGRNSPLHF. CDR3 nucleotides: TGTGCCTGGATTCCCGGGACAGGGCGGAATTCACCCCTCCACTTT. This rearrangement joins TRBV30 to TRBJ1-6; 9 bases match TRBD1. V lost 4 bases, J lost 7 bases, and 8 bases stayed unmatched. The CDR3 sequence is 15 residues long. From germline, CDR1 is GTSNPN and CDR2 SVGIG (reference sequence). Full variable domain (missing parts from reference TRBV30 and TRBJ1-6): SQTIHQWPATLVQPVGSPLSLECTVEGTSNPNLYWYRQAAGRGLQLLFYSVGIGQISSEVPQNLSASRPQDRQFILSSKKLLLSDSGFYLCAWIPGTGRNSPLHFGNGTRLTVT.

This clone has just one count. V gene TRBV29-1 combines with J gene TRBJ1-1; TRBD1 agrees at 9 bases. CDR1 is SQVTM, CDR2 ANQGSEA, per germline. This CDR3 has 13 amino acids. V was clipped by 6 bases and J by 1 base; unmatched bases: 3. The CDR3 DNA reads TGCAGCGTGGGGACAGGGACGAACACTGAAGCTTTCTTT. It encodes CSVGTGTNTEAFF.